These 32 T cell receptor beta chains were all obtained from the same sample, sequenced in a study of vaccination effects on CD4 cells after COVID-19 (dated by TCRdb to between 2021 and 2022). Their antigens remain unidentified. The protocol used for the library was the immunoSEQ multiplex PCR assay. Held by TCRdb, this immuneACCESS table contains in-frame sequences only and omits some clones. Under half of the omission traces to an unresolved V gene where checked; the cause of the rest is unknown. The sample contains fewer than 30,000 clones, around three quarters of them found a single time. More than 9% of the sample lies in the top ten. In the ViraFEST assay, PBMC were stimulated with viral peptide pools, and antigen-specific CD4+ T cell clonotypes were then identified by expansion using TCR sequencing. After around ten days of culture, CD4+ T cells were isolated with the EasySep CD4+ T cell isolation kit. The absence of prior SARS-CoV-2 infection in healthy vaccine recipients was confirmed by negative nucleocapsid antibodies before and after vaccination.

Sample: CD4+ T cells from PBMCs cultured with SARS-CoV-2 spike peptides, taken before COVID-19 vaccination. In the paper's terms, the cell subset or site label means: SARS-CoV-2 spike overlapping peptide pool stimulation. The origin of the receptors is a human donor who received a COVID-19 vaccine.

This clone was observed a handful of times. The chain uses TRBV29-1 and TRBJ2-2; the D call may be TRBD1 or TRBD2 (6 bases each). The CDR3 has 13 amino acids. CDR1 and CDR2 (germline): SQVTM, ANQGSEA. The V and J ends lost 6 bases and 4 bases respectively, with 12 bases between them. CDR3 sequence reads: CSVSEGGTGELFF. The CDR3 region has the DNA TGCAGCGTCTCCGAGGGGGGCACCGGGGAGCTGTTTTTT.

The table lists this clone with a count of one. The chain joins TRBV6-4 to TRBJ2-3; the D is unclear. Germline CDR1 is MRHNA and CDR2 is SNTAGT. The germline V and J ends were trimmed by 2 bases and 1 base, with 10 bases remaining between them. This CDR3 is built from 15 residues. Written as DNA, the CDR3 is TGTGCCAGCAGTGACGGTGGCAGAGGCACAGATACGCAGTATTTT. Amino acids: CASSDGGRGTDTQYF.

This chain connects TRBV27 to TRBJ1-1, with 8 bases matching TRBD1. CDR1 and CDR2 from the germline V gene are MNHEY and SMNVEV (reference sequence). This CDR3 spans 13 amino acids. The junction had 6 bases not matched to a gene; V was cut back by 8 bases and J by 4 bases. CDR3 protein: CASGQGWGTEAFF. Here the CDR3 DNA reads TGTGCCAGCGGACAGGGATGGGGCACTGAAGCTTTCTTT.

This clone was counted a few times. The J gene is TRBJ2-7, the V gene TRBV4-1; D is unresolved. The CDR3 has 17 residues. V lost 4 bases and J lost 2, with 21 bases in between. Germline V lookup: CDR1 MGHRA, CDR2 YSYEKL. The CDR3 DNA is TGCGCCAGCAGCCTCATCCAAATCACAATATACCCCTACGAGCAGTACTTC. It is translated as CASSLIQITIYPYEQYF.

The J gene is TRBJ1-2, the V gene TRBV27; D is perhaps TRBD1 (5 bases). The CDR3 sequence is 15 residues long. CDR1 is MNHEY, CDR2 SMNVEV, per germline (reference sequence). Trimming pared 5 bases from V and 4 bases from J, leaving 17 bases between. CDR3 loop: CASSPRQKRSYGYTF. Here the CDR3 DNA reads TGTGCCAGCAGTCCGAGACAGAAGAGATCCTATGGCTACACCTTC.

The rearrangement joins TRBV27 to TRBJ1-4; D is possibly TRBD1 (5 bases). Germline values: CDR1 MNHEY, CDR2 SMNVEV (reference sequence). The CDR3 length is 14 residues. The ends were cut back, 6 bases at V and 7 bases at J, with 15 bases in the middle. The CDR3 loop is CASRAAGKTEKLFF. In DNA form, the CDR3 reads TGTGCCAGCAGGGCGGCAGGGAAAACTGAAAAACTGTTTTTT.

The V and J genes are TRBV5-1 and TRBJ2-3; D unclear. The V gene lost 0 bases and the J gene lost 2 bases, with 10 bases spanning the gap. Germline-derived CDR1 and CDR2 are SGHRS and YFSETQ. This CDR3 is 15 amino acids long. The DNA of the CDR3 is TGCGCCAGCAGCTTGGATGGCGGCCCCACAGATACGCAGTATTTT. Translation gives CASSLDGGPTDTQYF.

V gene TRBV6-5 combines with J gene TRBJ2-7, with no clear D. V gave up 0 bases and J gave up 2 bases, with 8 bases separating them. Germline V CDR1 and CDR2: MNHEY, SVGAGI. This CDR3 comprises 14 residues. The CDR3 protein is CASSYSPVTYEQYF. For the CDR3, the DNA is TGTGCCAGCAGTTACTCCCCTGTTACCTACGAGCAGTACTTC.

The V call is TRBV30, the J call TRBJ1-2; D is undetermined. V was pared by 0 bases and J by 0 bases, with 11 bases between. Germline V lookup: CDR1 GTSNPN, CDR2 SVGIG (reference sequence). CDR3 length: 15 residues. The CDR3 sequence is CAWSVGQLANYGYTF. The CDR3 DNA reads TGTGCCTGGAGTGTAGGTCAGTTAGCTAACTATGGCTACACCTTC.

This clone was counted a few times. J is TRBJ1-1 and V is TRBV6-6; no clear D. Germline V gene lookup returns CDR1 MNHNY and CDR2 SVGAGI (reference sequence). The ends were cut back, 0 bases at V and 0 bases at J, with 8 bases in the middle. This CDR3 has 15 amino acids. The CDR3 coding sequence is TGTGCCAGCAGTTACTCGAAAGGGTTGAACACTGAAGCTTTCTTT. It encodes CASSYSKGLNTEAFF.

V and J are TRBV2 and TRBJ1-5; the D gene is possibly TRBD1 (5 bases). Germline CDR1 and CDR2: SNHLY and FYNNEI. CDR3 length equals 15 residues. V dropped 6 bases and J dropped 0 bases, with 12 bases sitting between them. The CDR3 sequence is CASRPTTVSNQPQHF. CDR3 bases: TGTGCCAGCAGGCCTACGACAGTTAGCAATCAGCCCCAGCATTTT.

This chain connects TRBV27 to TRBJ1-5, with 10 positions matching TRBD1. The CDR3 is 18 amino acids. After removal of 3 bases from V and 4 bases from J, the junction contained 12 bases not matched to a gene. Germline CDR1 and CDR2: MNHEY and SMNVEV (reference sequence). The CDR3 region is CASSFSFPGQGKNQPQHF. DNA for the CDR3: TGTGCCAGCAGTTTTAGTTTCCCGGGACAGGGGAAAAATCAGCCCCAGCATTTT.

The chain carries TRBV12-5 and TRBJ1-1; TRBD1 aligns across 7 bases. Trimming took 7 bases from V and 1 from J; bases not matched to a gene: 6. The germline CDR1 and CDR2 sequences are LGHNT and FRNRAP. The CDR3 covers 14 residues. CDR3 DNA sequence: TGTGCTAGTGTTAGGGACAGCCAGAACACTGAAGCTTTCTTT. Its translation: CASVRDSQNTEAFF.

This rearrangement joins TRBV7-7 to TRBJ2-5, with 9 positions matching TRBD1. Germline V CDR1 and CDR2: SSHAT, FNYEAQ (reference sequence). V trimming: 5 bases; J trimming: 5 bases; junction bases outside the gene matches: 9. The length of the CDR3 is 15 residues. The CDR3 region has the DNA TGTGCCAGCAGCCCCAGGACAGGGGTAAGGGAGACCCAGTACTTC. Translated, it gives CASSPRTGVRETQYF.

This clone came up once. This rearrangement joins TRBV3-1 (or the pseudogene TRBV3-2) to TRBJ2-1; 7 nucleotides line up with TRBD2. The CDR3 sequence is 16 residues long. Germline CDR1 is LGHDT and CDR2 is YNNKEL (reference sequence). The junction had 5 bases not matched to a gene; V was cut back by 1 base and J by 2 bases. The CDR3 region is CASSQAGGQTYNEQFF. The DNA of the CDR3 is TGTGCCAGCAGCCAAGCGGGAGGCCAAACCTACAATGAGCAGTTCTTC.

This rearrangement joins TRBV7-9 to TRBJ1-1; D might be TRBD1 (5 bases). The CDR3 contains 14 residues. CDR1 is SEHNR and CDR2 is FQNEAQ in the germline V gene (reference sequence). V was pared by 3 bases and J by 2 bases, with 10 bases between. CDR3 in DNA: TGTGCCAGCAGCTTCTCAGGGTTTAACACTGAAGCTTTCTTT. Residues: CASSFSGFNTEAFF.

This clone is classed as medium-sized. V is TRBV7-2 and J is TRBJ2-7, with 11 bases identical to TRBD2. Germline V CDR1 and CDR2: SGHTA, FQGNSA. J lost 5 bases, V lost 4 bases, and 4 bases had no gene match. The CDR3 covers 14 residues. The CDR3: CASSYSGRAHEQYF. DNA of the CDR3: TGTGCCAGCAGCTATAGCGGGAGGGCCCACGAGCAGTACTTC.

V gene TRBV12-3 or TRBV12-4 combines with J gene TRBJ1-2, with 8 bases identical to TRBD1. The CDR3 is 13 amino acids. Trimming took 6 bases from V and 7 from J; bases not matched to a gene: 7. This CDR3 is CASSWTGMGGYTF. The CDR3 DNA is TGTGCCAGCAGCTGGACAGGGATGGGTGGCTACACCTTC.

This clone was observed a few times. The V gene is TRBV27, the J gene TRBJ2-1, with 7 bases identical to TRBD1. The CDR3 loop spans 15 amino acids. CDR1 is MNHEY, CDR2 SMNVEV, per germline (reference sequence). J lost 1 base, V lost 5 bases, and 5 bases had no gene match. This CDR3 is CASSPGTASYNEQFF. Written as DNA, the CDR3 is TGTGCCAGCAGTCCGGGGACAGCATCCTACAATGAGCAGTTCTTC.

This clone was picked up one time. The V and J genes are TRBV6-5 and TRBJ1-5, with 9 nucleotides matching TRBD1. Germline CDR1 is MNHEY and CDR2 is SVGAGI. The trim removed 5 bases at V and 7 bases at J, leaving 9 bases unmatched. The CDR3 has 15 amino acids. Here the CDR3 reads CASSPSWTGEQPQHF. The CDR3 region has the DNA TGTGCCAGCAGTCCATCCTGGACAGGGGAGCAGCCCCAGCATTTT.

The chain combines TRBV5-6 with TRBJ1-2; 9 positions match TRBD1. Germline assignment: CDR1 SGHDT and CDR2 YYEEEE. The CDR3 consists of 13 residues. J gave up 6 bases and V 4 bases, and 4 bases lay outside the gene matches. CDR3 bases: TGTGCCAGCAGCCGGGACAGGGCGCATGGCTACACCTTC. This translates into CASSRDRAHGYTF.

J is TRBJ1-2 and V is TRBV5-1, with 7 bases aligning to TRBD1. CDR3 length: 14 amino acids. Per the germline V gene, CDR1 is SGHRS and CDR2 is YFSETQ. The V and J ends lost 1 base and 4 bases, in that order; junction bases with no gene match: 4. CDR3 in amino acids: CASSLSGGAYGYTF. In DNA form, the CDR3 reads TGCGCCAGCAGCTTGTCAGGGGGAGCCTATGGCTACACCTTC.

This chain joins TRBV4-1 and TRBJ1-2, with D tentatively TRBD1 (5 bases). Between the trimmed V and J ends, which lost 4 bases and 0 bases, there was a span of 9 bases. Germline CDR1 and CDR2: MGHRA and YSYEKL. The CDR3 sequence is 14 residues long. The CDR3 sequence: CASSPRQTNYGYTF. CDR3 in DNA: TGCGCCAGCAGCCCCCGACAGACTAACTATGGCTACACCTTC.

CDR3 nucleotides: TGTGCCAGCAGTTTAGGGAGGATGTATGGCTACACCTTC. Translated: CASSLGRMYGYTF. The chain joins TRBV28 to TRBJ1-2, with no clear D. Deletions cut 2 bases from V and 5 bases from J, with 9 bases between. Germline V CDR1 and CDR2: MDHEN, SYDVKM. The length of the CDR3 is 13 residues.

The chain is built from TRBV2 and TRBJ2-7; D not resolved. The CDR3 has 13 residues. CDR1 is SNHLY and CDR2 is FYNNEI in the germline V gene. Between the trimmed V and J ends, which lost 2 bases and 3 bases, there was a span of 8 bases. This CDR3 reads CASSEYAIYEQYF. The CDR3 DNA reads TGTGCCAGCAGTGAATACGCGATCTACGAGCAGTACTTC.

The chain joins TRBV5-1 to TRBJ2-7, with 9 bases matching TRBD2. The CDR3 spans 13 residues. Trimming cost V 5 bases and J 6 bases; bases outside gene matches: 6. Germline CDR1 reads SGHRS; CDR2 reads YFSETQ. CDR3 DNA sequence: TGCGCCAGCAGGTTCTCTAGCGGGGCCGAGCAGTACTTC. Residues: CASRFSSGAEQYF. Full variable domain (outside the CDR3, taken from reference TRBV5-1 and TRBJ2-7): KAGVTQTPRYLIKTRGQQVTLSCSPISGHRSVSWYQQTPGQGLQFLFEYFSETQRNKGNFPGRFSGRQFSNSRSEMNVSTLELGDSALYLCASRFSSGAEQYFGPGTRLTVT.

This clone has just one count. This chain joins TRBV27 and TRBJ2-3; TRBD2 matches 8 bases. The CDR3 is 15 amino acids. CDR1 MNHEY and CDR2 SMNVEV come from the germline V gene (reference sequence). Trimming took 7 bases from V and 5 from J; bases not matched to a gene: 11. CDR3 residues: CASINTGGGLDTQYF. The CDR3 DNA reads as TGTGCCAGCATTAACACGGGCGGGGGGTTAGATACGCAGTATTTT.

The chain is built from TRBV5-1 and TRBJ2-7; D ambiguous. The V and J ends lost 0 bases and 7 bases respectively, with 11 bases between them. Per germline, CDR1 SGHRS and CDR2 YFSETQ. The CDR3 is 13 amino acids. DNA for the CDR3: TGCGCCAGCAGCTTGGATAGGGCTGGGGAGCAGTACTTC. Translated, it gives CASSLDRAGEQYF.

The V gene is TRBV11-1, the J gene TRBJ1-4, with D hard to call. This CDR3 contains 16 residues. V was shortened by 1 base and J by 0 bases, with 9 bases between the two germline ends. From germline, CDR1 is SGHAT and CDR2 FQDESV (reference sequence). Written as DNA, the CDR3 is TGTGCCAGCAGCTTAGGGACGGCCGCAACTAATGAAAAACTGTTTTTT. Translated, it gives CASSLGTAATNEKLFF. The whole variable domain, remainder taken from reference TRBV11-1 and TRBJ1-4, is EAEVAQSPRYKITEKSQAVAFWCDPISGHATLYWYRQILGQGPELLVQFQDESVVDDSQLPKDRFSAERLKGVDSTLKIQPAELGDSAMYLCASSLGTAATNEKLFFGSGTQLSVL.

The CDR3 region is CASSQGLAGAGANVLTF. CDR3 DNA sequence: TGTGCCAGCAGCCAAGGACTAGCGGGAGCTGGGGCCAACGTCCTGACTTTC. This sequence joins TRBV3-1 (or the pseudogene TRBV3-2) and TRBJ2-6, with TRBD2 identical over 12 bases. The CDR3 spans 17 residues. Looked up from germline, CDR1 is LGHDT and CDR2 is YNNKEL (reference sequence). Unmatched junction bases numbered 0, after V lost 1 base and J lost 2 bases.

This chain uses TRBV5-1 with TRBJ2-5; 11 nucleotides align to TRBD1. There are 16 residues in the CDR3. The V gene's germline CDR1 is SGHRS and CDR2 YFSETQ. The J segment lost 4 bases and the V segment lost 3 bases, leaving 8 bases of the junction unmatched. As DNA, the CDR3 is TGCGCCAGCAGCTCCTTCAGGACAGGGGGCTCAGAGACCCAGTACTTC. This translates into CASSSFRTGGSETQYF.

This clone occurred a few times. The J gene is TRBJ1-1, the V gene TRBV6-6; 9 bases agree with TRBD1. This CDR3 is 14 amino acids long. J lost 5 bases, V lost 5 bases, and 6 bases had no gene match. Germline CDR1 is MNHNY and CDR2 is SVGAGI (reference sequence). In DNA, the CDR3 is TGTGCCAGCAGTCAACAGGGGGCGCGTACTGAAGCTTTCTTT. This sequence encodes CASSQQGARTEAFF.